This is a list of T cell receptor beta chains from one sample in a study of T cells in Graves' hyperthyroidism and ophthalmopathy. One entry per CDR3 protein, called by TCRdb with MiXCR from the multiplex PCR reads. The profile shows hundreds of thousands of distinct CDR3 sequences, around 13% of them singletons. Sequenced sample: blood. The source of these receptors is a woman aged 50 to 65 with Graves' ophthalmopathy. The CDR3 runs from the conserved cysteine through the conserved F or W. A D gene is named only where the DNA matches it firmly. A clone size is listed for some rows: how often the clone was seen (once, few, many), or a class if it is expanded.

size: few
D: -
J: TRBJ2-2
V: TRBV19
DNA: TGTGCCAGTACCTTAGCCAAGGGAGCGAACACCGGGGAGCTGTTTTTT
CDR3: CASTLAKGANTGELFF

size: many
D: -
J: TRBJ2-1
V: TRBV6-2/TRBV6-3
DNA: TGTGCCAGCAGCCCGGGACACTTGAATGAGCAGTTCTTC
CDR3: CASSPGHLNEQFF

size: -
D: -
J: TRBJ2-1
V: TRBV15
DNA: TGTGCCACCAGCCTTCCGGGCGGTGAGCAGTTCTTC
CDR3: CATSLPGGEQFF

size: -
D: TRBD1
J: TRBJ2-5
V: TRBV5-1
DNA: TGCGCCAGCAGCTTGGCCATCAACAGGGGGCAGGAGACCCAGTACTTC
CDR3: CASSLAINRGQETQYF

size: many
D: -
J: TRBJ2-1
V: TRBV20-1
DNA: TGCAGTGCTAGATGGGTAGTAAATGAGCAGTTCTTC
CDR3: CSARWVVNEQFF

size: many
D: TRBD1
J: TRBJ1-1
V: TRBV19
DNA: TGTGCCAGTAGAGGGACAGGGCCAACTGAAGCTTTCTTT
CDR3: CASRGTGPTEAFF

size: many
D: TRBD2
J: TRBJ2-5
V: TRBV11-3
DNA: TGTGCCAGCAGCTGGAGGGGACTAGCTGAAGAGACCCAGTACTTC
CDR3: CASSWRGLAEETQYF

size: -
D: TRBD2
J: TRBJ2-1
V: TRBV7-9
DNA: TGTGCCAGCAGCTTAGCAACGGGACTAGCGCAAAATGAGCAGTTCTTC
CDR3: CASSLATGLAQNEQFF

size: few
D: -
J: TRBJ2-2
V: TRBV6-4
DNA: TGTGCCAGCAGTGACGAGGCAGGGAAGGTCACCGGGGAGCTGTTTTTT
CDR3: CASSDEAGKVTGELFF

size: many
D: TRBD1
J: TRBJ2-1
V: TRBV2
DNA: TGTGCCAGCAGTGATAGGGACAGATACAATGAGCAGTTCTTC
CDR3: CASSDRDRYNEQFF

size: many
D: TRBD1
J: TRBJ2-7
V: TRBV18
DNA: TGTGCCAGCTCACCGCTCCGGGACAGGGGTGGCGAGCAGTACTTC
CDR3: CASSPLRDRGGEQYF

size: many
D: -
J: TRBJ2-3
V: TRBV3-1
DNA: TGTGCCAGCAGCCAAGTATACAGGACTGACACAGATACGCAGTATTTT
CDR3: CASSQVYRTDTDTQYF

size: few
D: -
J: TRBJ2-1
V: TRBV20-1
DNA: TGCAGTGCGTCGGACGGGGGCGATGAGCAGTTCTTC
CDR3: CSASDGGDEQFF

size: many
D: TRBD2
J: TRBJ2-7
V: TRBV28
DNA: TGTGCCAGCACTCCGGGACTAGCGGGAGGGTACGAGCAGTACTTC
CDR3: CASTPGLAGGYEQYF

size: many
D: TRBD2
J: TRBJ2-3
V: TRBV12-3/TRBV12-4
DNA: TGTGCCAGCAGTTTGTCTAGCGGGTCCCCAGATACGCAGTATTTT
CDR3: CASSLSSGSPDTQYF

size: many
D: TRBD1
J: TRBJ2-7
V: TRBV5-1
DNA: TGCGCCAGCAGCTTGGCCTGGGACAGGGAATTCTACGAGCAGTACTTC
CDR3: CASSLAWDREFYEQYF

size: many
D: TRBD1
J: TRBJ1-2
V: TRBV7-2
DNA: TGTGCCAGCAGCTTAGTTCGAGGGGGCGCGGGCTATGGCTACACCTTC
CDR3: CASSLVRGGAGYGYTF

size: many
D: -
J: TRBJ2-1
V: TRBV5-6
DNA: TGTGCCAGCAGCCCCCCGACGGGGCTGGATGAGCAGTTCTTC
CDR3: CASSPPTGLDEQFF

size: -
D: -
J: TRBJ1-5
V: TRBV4-3
DNA: TGCGCCAGTTCGAAATCTACCAATCAGCCCCAGCATTTT
CDR3: CASSKSTNQPQHF

size: -
D: TRBD2
J: TRBJ2-1
V: TRBV7-3
DNA: TGTGCCAGCAGTTCAAGGCCCGGGCTGGGGACTAGCAGCTACAATGAGCAGTTCTTC
CDR3: CASSSRPGLGTSSYNEQFF

size: -
D: TRBD2
J: TRBJ2-1
V: TRBV9
DNA: TGTGCCAGCAGCGTCGCGGTACGAGCGGGAGGGCTAAACAATGAGCAGTTCTTC
CDR3: CASSVAVRAGGLNNEQFF

size: many
D: TRBD1
J: TRBJ2-7
V: TRBV7-8
DNA: TGTGCCAGCAGCACCGGGACAGGGGGCTCCAGCTCCTACGAGCAGTACTTC
CDR3: CASSTGTGGSSSYEQYF

size: many
D: -
J: TRBJ2-5
V: TRBV2
DNA: TGTGCCAGCAGGGACCAGTACTTC
CDR3: CASRDQYF

size: many
D: -
J: TRBJ1-5
V: TRBV18
DNA: TGTGCCAGCTCGATGGACATTCATCAGCCCCAGCATTTT
CDR3: CASSMDIHQPQHF

size: few
D: -
J: TRBJ2-5
V: TRBV20-1
DNA: TGCAGTGCCAGGAGGGCGGGAAGAAAACAAGAGACCCAGTACTTC
CDR3: CSARRAGRKQETQYF

size: few
D: -
J: TRBJ2-7
V: TRBV30
DNA: TGTGCCTGGAGTGTAGTCACGGGTCAGCCCTCCTACGAGCAGTACTTC
CDR3: CAWSVVTGQPSYEQYF

size: many
D: TRBD2
J: TRBJ2-3
V: TRBV30
DNA: TGTGCCTGGAGTGTAGGGGCGGGAGAAGATACGCAGTATTTT
CDR3: CAWSVGAGEDTQYF

size: -
D: -
J: TRBJ2-1
V: TRBV15
DNA: TGTGCCACCAGCAGGTCTTACGGGGGCGGAGAGCAGTTCTTC
CDR3: CATSRSYGGGEQFF

size: many
D: -
J: TRBJ1-2
V: TRBV20-1
DNA: TGCAGTGCTAGACGAGATGCTCATGGCTACACCTTC
CDR3: CSARRDAHGYTF

size: many
D: TRBD2
J: TRBJ2-1
V: TRBV6-2/TRBV6-3
DNA: TGTGCCAGCAGTTACCCTGGGACTAGTATTCCTGAGCAGTTCTTC
CDR3: CASSYPGTSIPEQFF

size: -
D: TRBD2
J: TRBJ2-1
V: TRBV15
DNA: TGTGCCACCAGCAGGGGGGTAGAAGGAGCGGGAGGGCACAATGAGCAGTTCTTC
CDR3: CATSRGVEGAGGHNEQFF

size: -
D: -
J: TRBJ2-3
V: TRBV7-6
DNA: TGTGCCAGCAGCTTAGGCTCGGCGGGGGCTAGCACAGATACGCAGTATTTT
CDR3: CASSLGSAGASTDTQYF

size: many
D: -
J: TRBJ1-2
V: TRBV2
DNA: TGTGCCAGCAGCAGACAAATTAACTATGGCTACACCTTC
CDR3: CASSRQINYGYTF

size: once
D: -
J: TRBJ2-6
V: TRBV6-1
DNA: TGTGCCAGCAGCCACGCAGGGACCGGGGCCAACGTCCTGACTTTC
CDR3: CASSHAGTGANVLTF

size: few
D: -
J: TRBJ2-2
V: TRBV15
DNA: TGTGCCACCAGCAGACAGGCCGGGGAGCTGTTTTTT
CDR3: CATSRQAGELFF

size: once
D: -
J: TRBJ1-6
V: TRBV14
DNA: TGTGCCAGCAGCCACGGTCGGGACATTTATAATTCACCCCTCCACTTT
CDR3: CASSHGRDIYNSPLHF

size: many
D: TRBD2
J: TRBJ2-7
V: TRBV7-2
DNA: TGTGCCAGCAGAAAACTAGCGGGAGACACCATGGGAGAGCAGTACTTC
CDR3: CASRKLAGDTMGEQYF

size: many
D: TRBD2
J: TRBJ2-3
V: TRBV11-3
DNA: TGTGCCAGCAGCTTTCGGACTAGCGACACAGATACGCAGTATTTT
CDR3: CASSFRTSDTDTQYF

size: many
D: -
J: TRBJ1-4
V: TRBV12-3/TRBV12-4
DNA: TGTGCCAGCAGTCGGGCCAAGGGGGAAAAACTGTTTTTT
CDR3: CASSRAKGEKLFF

size: many
D: TRBD1
J: TRBJ2-2
V: TRBV12-3/TRBV12-4
DNA: TGTGCCGTATCCGGGACAGGGGTCCTTAACACCGGGGAGCTGTTTTTT
CDR3: CAVSGTGVLNTGELFF

size: many
D: -
J: TRBJ2-3
V: TRBV28
DNA: TGTGCCAGCAGCGGATACCCTGGGTCCTGGGGCACAGATGCGCAGTATTTT
CDR3: CASSGYPGSWGTDAQYF

size: many
D: TRBD2
J: TRBJ2-1
V: TRBV18
DNA: TGTGCCAGCTCACCAATACTGCTAGCGGATTACAATGAGCAGTTCTTC
CDR3: CASSPILLADYNEQFF

size: -
D: -
J: TRBJ1-5
V: TRBV6-1
DNA: TGTGCCAGCAGTGATCAACAGGGTAATCAGCCCCAGCATTTT
CDR3: CASSDQQGNQPQHF

size: -
D: -
J: TRBJ2-7
V: TRBV6-8
DNA: TGTGCCATCGGGACGGAAATATACGAGCAGTACTTC
CDR3: CAIGTEIYEQYF

size: many
D: -
J: TRBJ2-1
V: TRBV7-3
DNA: TGTGCCAGCAGCTTAAAAGGAGGGGGCCAGCGGACCCTATACAATGAGCAGTTCTTC
CDR3: CASSLKGGGQRTLYNEQFF